This TCR beta chain was retrieved from a study of early T cells in non-severe SARS-CoV-2 infection. Turning to the study itself: Sequencing was performed on bulk RNA from unsorted whole blood, leaving chains unpaired. Study-level findings and limits: VDJdb-based annotation leaned toward anti-spike CD8 responses and missed private and CD4 specificities.

TCRdb redid the calling of the 5' RACE reads with MiXCR, one entry per CDR3 protein. The data contain nearly 110,000 distinct CDR3 sequences, 8.5% to 14% of them singletons. The germline V gene has CDR1 SGHTA and CDR2 FQGNSA. The CDR3 runs to 14 residues. Trimming took off 4 bases at V and 3 bases at J, with 13 bases between the two ends. A word on this clonotype: Its cognate antigen is unknown.

The specimen was whole blood. The chain is built from TRBV7-2 and TRBJ2-7; no definite D call. The sequence derives from an adult who was a healthcare worker with PCR-confirmed SARS-CoV-2 infection or an uninfected control (not recorded which). The CDR3 sequence: CASSYPNSIYEQYF. CDR3 bases: TGTGCCAGCAGCTACCCCAACAGCATCTACGAGCAGTACTTC.